The clone carrying this T cell receptor beta chain was seen a single time. The antigen is undetermined. The length of the CDR3 is 15 residues. The V end was cut by 2 bases, the J end by 7 bases, with 18 bases between. The germline V gene has CDR1 MNHEY and CDR2 SVGAGI. Profiled with immunoSEQ multiplex PCR; TCRdb holds only in-frame clones, not every one. The table has 40,000 to 55,000 clones, approximately 88% seen once. The sample belongs to a study of graft-versus-host responses after intestinal transplantation. For the study at large: All recipients were transplanted with multivisceral, liver-intestinal, or isolated intestinal grafts. Tacrolimus and steroids were given for 3 to 4 years to all recipients after anti-thymocyte globulin induction. Study-wide results and limits: There was an association between peak levels of circulating GvH clones and early post-transplant HvG declines. Individuals carrying graft-donor T cell macrochimerism showed high graft-versus-host to host-versus-graft clonal ratios in allografts.

This sequence originates from a human donor who was the organ donor for an intestinal transplant. The specimen comprised unstimulated CD4+ T cells sorted from spleen or lymph node cells, sampled before transplant. The V call is TRBV6-5, the J call TRBJ2-7; TRBD2 might be the D (6 bases). CDR3 sequence: CASSYPGAREREQYF. The CDR3 DNA reads as TGTGCCAGCAGTTACCCCGGGGCTCGGGAGAGGGAGCAGTACTTC.